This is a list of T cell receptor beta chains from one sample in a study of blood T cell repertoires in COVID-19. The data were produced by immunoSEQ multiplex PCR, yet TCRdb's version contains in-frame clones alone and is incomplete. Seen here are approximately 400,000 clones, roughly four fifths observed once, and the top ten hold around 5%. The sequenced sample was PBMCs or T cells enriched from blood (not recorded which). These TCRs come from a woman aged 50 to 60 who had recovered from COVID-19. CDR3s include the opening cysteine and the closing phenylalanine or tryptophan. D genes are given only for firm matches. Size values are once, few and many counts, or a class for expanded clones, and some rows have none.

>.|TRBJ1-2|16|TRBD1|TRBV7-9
CASSFTNPGGADGYTF
TGTGCCAGCAGCTTTACAAACCCAGGGGGCGCGGATGGCTACACCTTC
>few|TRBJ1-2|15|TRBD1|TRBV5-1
CASSSGSTGSYGYTF
TGCGCCAGCAGCTCGGGATCGACAGGGTCCTATGGCTACACCTTC
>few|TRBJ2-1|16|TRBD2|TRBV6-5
CASSYRTAGGNNEQFF
TGTGCCAGCAGTTACCGCACAGCGGGAGGCAACAATGAGCAGTTCTTC
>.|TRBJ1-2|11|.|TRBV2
CASNRAGGYTF
TGTGCCAGTAACAGGGCAGGGGGCTACACCTTC
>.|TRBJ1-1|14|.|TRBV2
CASTETGVNTEAFF
TGTGCCAGCACTGAGACAGGAGTTAACACTGAAGCTTTCTTT
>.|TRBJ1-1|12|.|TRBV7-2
CATRGSYTEAFF
TGTGCCACTCGGGGGAGTTACACTGAAGCTTTCTTT
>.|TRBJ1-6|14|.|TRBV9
CASSVAGDKSPLHF
TGTGCCAGCAGCGTAGCCGGGGACAAGTCACCCCTCCACTTT
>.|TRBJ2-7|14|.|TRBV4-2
CASSQVGGTYEQYF
TGTGCCAGCAGCCAAGTCGGCGGAACCTACGAGCAGTACTTC
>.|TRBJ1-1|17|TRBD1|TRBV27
CASSPILGTALNTEAFF
TGTGCCAGCAGCCCGATACTCGGGACAGCCTTGAACACTGAAGCTTTCTTT
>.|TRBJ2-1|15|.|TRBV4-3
CASSQIISSYNEQFF
TGCGCCAGCAGCCAAATTATCAGCTCCTACAATGAGCAGTTCTTC
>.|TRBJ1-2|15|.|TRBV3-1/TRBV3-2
CASSQDDGGRRGYTF
TGTGCCAGCAGCCAAGATGACGGGGGGCGCAGGGGCTACACCTTC
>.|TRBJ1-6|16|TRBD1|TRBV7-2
CASQTRQGAVGSPLHF
TGTGCCAGCCAAACCAGGCAGGGGGCGGTAGGGTCACCCCTCCACTTT
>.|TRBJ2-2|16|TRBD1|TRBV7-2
CASNLRTGLSTGELFF
TGTGCCAGCAACCTCCGGACAGGGCTGAGCACCGGGGAGCTGTTTTTT
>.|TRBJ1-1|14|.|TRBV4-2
CASSQDFEATEAFF
TGTGCCAGCAGCCAAGATTTTGAGGCGACTGAAGCTTTCTTT
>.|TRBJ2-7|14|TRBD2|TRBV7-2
CASSFGTSGFRQYF
TGTGCCAGCAGCTTCGGGACTAGCGGTTTCCGACAGTACTTC
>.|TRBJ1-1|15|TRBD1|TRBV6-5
CASSSWTGGNTEAFF
TGTGCCAGCAGTTCCTGGACAGGGGGGAACACTGAAGCTTTCTTT
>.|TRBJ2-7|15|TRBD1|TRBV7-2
CASSDRTGLSYEQYF
TGTGCCAGCAGCGACAGGACAGGACTTTCCTACGAGCAGTACTTC
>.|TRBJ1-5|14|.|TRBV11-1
CASSLGGSNQPQHF
TGTGCCAGCAGCTTAGGAGGTAGCAATCAGCCCCAGCATTTT
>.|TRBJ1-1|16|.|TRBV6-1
CASSDIGGFMNTEAFF
TGTGCCAGCAGTGATATTGGGGGGTTCATGAACACTGAAGCTTTCTTT
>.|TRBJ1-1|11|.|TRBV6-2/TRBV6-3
CASSHGVEAFF
TGTGCCAGCAGCCACGGAGTTGAAGCTTTCTTT
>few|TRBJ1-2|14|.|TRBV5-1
CASSFSSINYGYTF
TGCGCCAGCAGCTTCAGTAGCATTAACTATGGCTACACCTTC
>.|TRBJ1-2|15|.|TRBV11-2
CASSLDGRGTYGYTF
TGTGCCAGCAGCTTAGATGGGAGGGGAACCTATGGCTACACCTTC
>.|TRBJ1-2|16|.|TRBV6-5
CASSYFATPGGGGYTF
TGTGCCAGCAGTTACTTCGCCACCCCGGGGGGTGGAGGCTACACCTTC
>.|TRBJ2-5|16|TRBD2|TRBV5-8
CASSSRLAGPGGAQYF
TGTGCCAGCAGCTCCCGACTAGCGGGGCCCGGAGGGGCCCAGTACTTC
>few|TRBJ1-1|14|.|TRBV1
CTSSQACGGLTAFF
TGCACCAGCAGCCAAGCCTGCGGGGGTTTGACGGCTTTCTTT
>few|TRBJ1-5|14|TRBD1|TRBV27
CASSLYRGNQPQHF
TGTGCCAGCAGTTTATACAGGGGAAATCAGCCCCAGCATTTT
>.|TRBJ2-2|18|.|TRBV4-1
CASSQDYQGFANTGELFF
TGCGCCAGCAGCCAAGATTATCAGGGATTCGCGAACACCGGGGAGCTGTTTTTT